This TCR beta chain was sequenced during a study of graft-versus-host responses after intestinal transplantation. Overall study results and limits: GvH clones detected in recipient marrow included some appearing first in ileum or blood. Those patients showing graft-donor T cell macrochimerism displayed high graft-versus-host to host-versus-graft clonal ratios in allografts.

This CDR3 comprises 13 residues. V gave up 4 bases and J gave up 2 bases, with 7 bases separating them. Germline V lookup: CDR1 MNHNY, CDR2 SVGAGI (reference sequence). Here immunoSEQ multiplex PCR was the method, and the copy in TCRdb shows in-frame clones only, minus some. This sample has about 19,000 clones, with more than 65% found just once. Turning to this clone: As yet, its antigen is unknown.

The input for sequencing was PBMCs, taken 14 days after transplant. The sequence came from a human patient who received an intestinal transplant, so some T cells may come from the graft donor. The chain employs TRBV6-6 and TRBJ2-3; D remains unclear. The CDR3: CASSWAVTDTQYF. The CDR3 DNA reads TGTGCCAGCAGTTGGGCCGTCACAGATACGCAGTATTTT.